A single sample gave rise to the 4 T cell receptor beta chains below, sequenced in a study of tumor-infiltrating lymphocytes in primary liver carcinoma. Extraction of RNA together with DNA used roughly 18-32 mg of unsorted bulk tissue. Starting material of 500 ng total RNA yielded TCR beta cDNA via a constant-region primer. Libraries for TCR beta were built through three nested multiplex PCR rounds, which together made up a slightly modified ARM-PCR procedure. Primers for the first two PCR rounds were TRBV1-TRBV30 forward primers and a C-beta reverse primer (around 10 cycles per round). TCRdb redid the calling of the multiplex PCR reads with MiXCR, one entry per CDR3 protein. The sample has tens of thousands of distinct CDR3 sequences, approximately 80% seen once. The sequenced sample was liver tumor tissue from sampling region 2. Subset in this sample: tumor region T2, inferior pole. Receptors originate from a woman aged 30 to 39 with primary liver carcinoma and hepatitis B virus infection.

As for this clonotype: A junction end diverges from the germline sequence, so it may reflect a read error. The chain has TRBV6-5 and TRBJ2-7, with D tentatively TRBD1 (6 bases). This CDR3 is 15 amino acids long. The germline gives CDR1 MNHEY, CDR2 SVGAGI. Here the CDR3 DNA reads TGTGCCAGCAGTTATAAGGACAGCAGCTTCTACGAGCTGTACTTC. Translating it yields CASSYKDSSFYELYF.

This sequence joins TRBV11-2 and TRBJ1-4; weak D call: TRBD1 (5 bases). V gave up 9 bases and J gave up 14 bases, with 19 bases separating them. Germline lookup yields CDR1 SGHAT and CDR2 FQNNGV. CDR3 length equals 12 residues. The CDR3 DNA sequence: TGTGCCAGTAGCCCCTGCGGGGGAAACCTGTTTTTT. Its translation: CASSPCGGNLFF.

A note on this clonotype: As the CDR3 is not closed by the conserved phenylalanine or tryptophan, this likely results from a read error. CDR3 in DNA: TGTGCCATGGGTCGTTTCGATGAGCAGTTCTTA. This translates into CAMGRFDEQFL. The chain links TRBV5-8 to TRBJ2-1; D uncertain. Germline lookup yields CDR1 SGHTS and CDR2 YDEGEE. Trimming cost V 9 bases and J 8 bases, with 12 bases left between them. This CDR3 has 11 residues.

Regarding this clonotype: Germline and junction disagree at one end, which may indicate a read error. The rearrangement uses TRBV20-1 and TRBJ2-1, with TRBD2 matching over 8 bases. The germline V gene encodes CDR1 DFQATT and CDR2 SNEGSKA (reference sequence). The CDR3 sequence is 17 residues long. Here the CDR3 reads CCARGSRGTSGSYEQFF. CDR3 DNA: TGCTGTGCTAGAGGCTCCCGGGGGACTAGTGGGAGCTATGAGCAGTTCTTC.